The 26 T cell receptor beta chains reported below all come from one sample, sequenced in a study of blood T cell repertoires in COVID-19. Profiled with immunoSEQ multiplex PCR; TCRdb holds only in-frame clones, not every one. In the table there are 150,000 to 200,000 clones, around 85% of which are singletons. The specimen sequenced was peripheral blood. All receptors come from a man in his fifties or sixties with active or convalescent COVID-19.

V usage is TRBV12-3 or TRBV12-4 and J usage is TRBJ2-7; D ambiguous. The CDR3 runs 13 residues. V lost 3 bases, J lost 0 bases, and 6 bases lay in between. The chain's CDR3 is CASSLRNSYEQYF. The CDR3 DNA follows: TGTGCCAGCAGTTTGCGGAACTCCTACGAGCAGTACTTC.

This rearrangement joins TRBV29-1 to TRBJ1-1; D gene ambiguous. V lost 3 bases, J lost 2 bases, and 10 bases lay in between. Germline V gene sequence: CDR1 SQVTM, CDR2 ANQGSEA. CDR3 length: 13 residues. DNA of the CDR3: TGCAGCGTTGAGAGAGGCCTAAACACTGAAGCTTTCTTT. This gives the protein CSVERGLNTEAFF.

The V call is TRBV30, the J call TRBJ1-1, with D maybe TRBD1 (5 bases). Germline V gene data show CDR1 as GTSNPN and CDR2 as SVGIG (reference sequence). V shed 4 bases and J shed 5 bases, with 11 bases lying between them. The CDR3 loop spans 12 amino acids. This CDR3 reads CAWTGGGTEAFF. The CDR3 nucleotides read TGTGCCTGGACGGGGGGAGGGACTGAAGCTTTCTTT.

The V and J genes are TRBV4-2 and TRBJ2-1; 15 nucleotides align to TRBD2. Trimming at V came to 0 bases and at J to 8 bases, leaving 8 bases not matched to a gene. The CDR3 extends over 18 amino acids. In germline, CDR1 is LGHNA, CDR2 YNFKEQ. This CDR3 reads CASSQDLRTSGGAHEQFF. CDR3 coding DNA: TGTGCCAGCAGCCAAGACCTACGGACTAGCGGGGGGGCTCATGAGCAGTTCTTC.

The chain carries TRBV2 and TRBJ1-3; 9 bases are shared with TRBD1. CDR1 and CDR2 (germline): SNHLY, FYNNEI. The CDR3 totals 14 residues. V dropped 5 bases and J dropped 3; count of bases not matched to a gene: 2. The CDR3 DNA reads as TGTGCCAGCAGTTTGGGACAGGGTGGAAACACCATATATTTT. Its protein product is CASSLGQGGNTIYF. Full variable domain (outside the CDR3, taken from reference TRBV2 and TRBJ1-3): EPEVTQTPSHQVTQMGQEVILRCVPISNHLYFYWYRQILGQKVEFLVSFYNNEISEKSEIFDDQFSVERPDGSNFTLKIRSTKLEDSAMYFCASSLGQGGNTIYFGEGSWLTVV.

The chain recombines TRBV2 with TRBJ2-7; 14 bases agree with TRBD2. V lost 6 bases and J lost 7; bases outside the gene matches: 5. CDR3 size: 14 residues. Germline V gene lookup returns CDR1 SNHLY and CDR2 FYNNEI. The DNA for the CDR3 is TGTGCCAGCAGAACCGGGACTAGCGGGAGTGAGCAGTACTTC. Translation gives CASRTGTSGSEQYF. Combining the CDR3 with reference TRBV2 and TRBJ2-7 gives the whole variable domain EPEVTQTPSHQVTQMGQEVILRCVPISNHLYFYWYRQILGQKVEFLVSFYNNEISEKSEIFDDQFSVERPDGSNFTLKIRSTKLEDSAMYFCASRTGTSGSEQYFGPGTRLTVT.

The V and J genes are TRBV2 and TRBJ2-1; 14 bases fit TRBD2. Losses at the gene ends were 4 bases for V and 16 bases for J; bases not matched to a gene: 9. Germline-derived CDR1 and CDR2 are SNHLY and FYNNEI. The CDR3 consists of 14 residues. The CDR3 DNA is TGTGCCAGCAGTGGGCGACTAGCGGGGGGGCCGACCTTCTTC. It translates to CASSGRLAGGPTFF.

In nucleotides, the CDR3 is TGTGCCAGCAGGCCGGGACAGTCTGAAAAACTGTTTTTT. This sequence encodes CASRPGQSEKLFF. The gene calls are TRBV12-3 or TRBV12-4 and TRBJ1-4; 7 nucleotides line up with TRBD1. This CDR3 region has 13 residues. J was trimmed by 7 bases and V by 6 bases; bases with no gene match: 5.

This clone was picked up a small number of times. The chain employs TRBV28 and TRBJ1-4; 9 bases line up with TRBD1. This CDR3 region has 15 residues. Germline V gene data show CDR1 as MDHEN and CDR2 as SYDVKM. Trimming at V came to 5 bases and at J to 8 bases, leaving 9 bases not matched to a gene. This CDR3 reads CASSTRTGDWEKLFF. In DNA form, the CDR3 reads TGTGCCAGCAGTACCCGGACAGGGGATTGGGAAAAACTGTTTTTT.

V is TRBV7-3 and J is TRBJ2-6; 13 bases are shared with TRBD2. The CDR3 extends over 16 amino acids. Germline-derived CDR1 and CDR2 are SGHTA and FQGTGA. With 8 bases clipped from V and 2 bases from J, the junction kept 3 bases outside the gene matches. CDR3 coding DNA: TGTGCCAGCGGGACTAGCGGGATCGCTGGGGCCAACGTCCTGACTTTC. It yields the protein CASGTSGIAGANVLTF.

This clone was observed a handful of times. The chain employs TRBV6-5 and TRBJ2-2, with TRBD1 identical over 7 bases. The CDR3 extends over 14 amino acids. The V segment lost 10 bases and the J segment 3 bases; nucleotides outside the gene matches: 8. Germline CDR1 and CDR2: MNHEY and SVGAGI. This chain's CDR3 is CATRDREYTGELFF. The CDR3 DNA reads as TGTGCCACCAGAGACAGGGAATACACCGGGGAGCTGTTTTTT.

V usage is TRBV3-1 (or the pseudogene TRBV3-2) and J usage is TRBJ1-5, with 7 bases identical to TRBD1. This CDR3 contains 14 residues. Trimming cost V 2 bases and J 7 bases; bases outside gene matches: 5. The germline gives CDR1 LGHDT, CDR2 YNNKEL (reference sequence). This CDR3 reads CASSQQGGGQPQHF. CDR3 bases: TGTGCCAGCAGCCAACAAGGGGGCGGGCAGCCCCAGCATTTT.

This clone was detected a few times. J is TRBJ2-7 and V is TRBV9, with a tentative D call TRBD2 (5 bases). The CDR3 has 14 residues. The V gene's germline CDR1 is SGDLS and CDR2 YYNGEE. The V end was cut by 0 bases, the J end by 3 bases, with 10 bases between. The chain's CDR3 is CASSVGARDYEQYF. The CDR3 region has the DNA TGTGCCAGCAGCGTAGGGGCACGGGACTACGAGCAGTACTTC.

CDR3 amino acids: CASSLGRADSETQYF. In nucleotides, the CDR3 is TGTGCCAGCTCCTTGGGCAGGGCGGATTCGGAGACCCAGTACTTC. The chain uses TRBV18 and TRBJ2-5; tentative D call: TRBD1 (5 bases). This CDR3 is 15 amino acids long. The V and J ends lost 6 bases and 5 bases respectively, with 19 bases between them. Germline V gene sequence: CDR1 KGHSH, CDR2 LQKENI.

The rearrangement links TRBV6-5 to TRBJ1-3, with a possible D match to TRBD1 (6 bases). Trimming left V 6 bases short and J 0 bases short, with 12 bases between. The CDR3 loop spans 15 amino acids. The germline CDR1 and CDR2 sequences are MNHEY and SVGAGI. The CDR3: CASRPTGNSGNTIYF. CDR3 coding DNA: TGTGCCAGCAGACCTACAGGGAACTCTGGAAACACCATATATTTT.

The chain joins TRBV6-5 to TRBJ1-2; no reliable D call. V lost 7 bases, J lost 2 bases, and 11 bases lay in between. Germline V gene lookup returns CDR1 MNHEY and CDR2 SVGAGI. The CDR3 contains 13 residues. The CDR3 protein is CASNPGSNYGYTF. In DNA form, the CDR3 reads TGTGCCAGCAACCCAGGATCAAACTATGGCTACACCTTC.

V usage is TRBV10-2 and J usage is TRBJ1-5, with a tentative D call TRBD1 (5 bases). Trimming removed 2 bases from V and 5 bases from J, with 13 bases in between. This CDR3 region has 15 residues. The V gene's germline CDR1 is WSHSY and CDR2 SAAADI. CDR3 amino acids: CASSERDWGYQPQHF. The CDR3 coding sequence is TGCGCCAGCAGTGAGAGGGACTGGGGTTATCAGCCCCAGCATTTT.

The chain combines TRBV27 with TRBJ1-1, with D possibly matching TRBD1 (6 bases). The V and J ends lost 5 bases and 5 bases respectively, with 12 bases between them. The CDR3 has 13 residues. Germline CDR1 and CDR2: MNHEY and SMNVEV (reference sequence). The CDR3, as DNA: TGTGCCAGCAGTCAGAGGGGGGGGACTGAAGCTTTCTTT. Amino acid sequence: CASSQRGGTEAFF.

V and J are TRBV19 and TRBJ1-2, with 9 nucleotides matching TRBD1. This CDR3 region has 15 residues. After removal of 9 bases from V and 6 bases from J, the junction contained 14 bases not matched to a gene. Germline V gene sequence: CDR1 LNHDA, CDR2 SQIVND (reference sequence). CDR3 nucleotide sequence: TGTGCCAGCCGCCCCGACAGGGGGAATTTGAATGGCTACACCTTC. Protein sequence: CASRPDRGNLNGYTF. The full variable domain, completed using reference TRBV19 and TRBJ1-2, is DGGITQSPKYLFRKEGQNVTLSCEQNLNHDAMYWYRQDPGQGLRLIYYSQIVNDFQKGDIAEGYSVSREKKESFPLTVTSAQKNPTAFYLCASRPDRGNLNGYTFGSGTRLTVV.

The chain employs TRBV29-1 and TRBJ2-2, with TRBD2 matching over 9 bases. In germline, CDR1 is SQVTM, CDR2 ANQGSEA. This CDR3 is built from 13 residues. CDR3 protein: CGGASGTGGELFF. The CDR3 DNA sequence: TGCGGGGGGGCTAGCGGGACTGGCGGGGAGCTGTTTTTT.

The J gene is TRBJ2-2, the V gene TRBV5-1; a possible D gene is TRBD1 (5 bases). This CDR3 comprises 16 residues. Trimming left V 1 base short and J 0 bases short, with 10 bases between. Germline CDR1 reads SGHRS; CDR2 reads YFSETQ. CDR3 sequence reads: CASSLIPGSNTGELFF. DNA of the CDR3: TGCGCCAGCAGCTTGATCCCAGGGTCGAACACCGGGGAGCTGTTTTTT.

CDR3 amino acids: CASRPHQPDRDEQYF. The CDR3 region has the DNA TGCGCCAGCAGACCACATCAACCAGACAGGGACGAGCAGTACTTC. V is TRBV10-2 and J is TRBJ2-7; 7 nucleotides agree with TRBD1. The length of the CDR3 is 15 residues. CDR1 is WSHSY, CDR2 SAAADI, per germline. V gave up 6 bases and J gave up 5 bases; unmatched junction bases: 13.

This clone was seen a few times. This chain's CDR3 is CSVEKDRGREQYF. The CDR3 region has the DNA TGCAGCGTTGAAAAGGACAGGGGACGCGAGCAGTACTTC. This sequence joins TRBV29-1 and TRBJ2-7; the match to TRBD1 covers 9 bases. The germline gives CDR1 SQVTM, CDR2 ANQGSEA. This CDR3 has 13 residues. J lost 6 bases, V lost 2 bases, and 5 bases had no gene match.

This rearrangement joins TRBV3-1 (or the pseudogene TRBV3-2) to TRBJ2-2; D uncertain. CDR3 length: 14 residues. V dropped 0 bases and J dropped 4 bases, with 6 bases sitting between them. The germline V gene encodes CDR1 LGHDT and CDR2 YNNKEL (reference sequence). CDR3 loop: CASSQDYLTGELFF. The CDR3 DNA reads as TGTGCCAGCAGCCAAGACTACCTCACCGGGGAGCTGTTTTTT.

J is TRBJ2-5 and V is TRBV5-4; TRBD1 aligns across 9 bases. With V trimmed by 7 bases and J by 4 bases, 8 bases remained unmatched. Per the germline V gene, CDR1 is SGHNT and CDR2 is YYREEE (reference sequence). The CDR3 loop spans 14 amino acids. The CDR3 protein is CASRQDRGGETQYF. CDR3 nucleotide sequence: TGTGCCAGCCGACAGGACAGGGGAGGAGAGACCCAGTACTTC. Variable domain in full (rest from reference TRBV5-4 and TRBJ2-5): ETGVTQSPTHLIKTRGQQVTLRCSSQSGHNTVSWYQQALGQGPQFIFQYYREEENGRGNFPPRFSGLQFPNYSSELNVNALELDDSALYLCASRQDRGGETQYFGPGTRLLVL.

This sequence joins TRBV14 and TRBJ1-2; 7 bases align to TRBD1. The CDR3 spans 12 residues. Germline lookup yields CDR1 SGHDN and CDR2 FVKESK. The V and J ends lost 6 bases and 10 bases, in that order; junction bases with no gene match: 8. CDR3 DNA: TGTGCCAGCAGTTATGGAGACAGGGTCTACACCTTC. This encodes CASSYGDRVYTF.